One and the same sample provided the 12 T cell receptor beta chains below, sequenced in a study of blood T cells in healthy people across ages. A second PCR of roughly 6 to 12 cycles used a sample-barcoded 5' primer and a J-beta primer mix. TCRdb itself ran the 5' RACE reads through MiXCR, one entry per CDR3 protein. The profile shows about 720,000 distinct CDR3 sequences, around a fifth of them singletons. Input material: blood. These receptors were collected from a man between 65 and 85 years old in good health.

The chain couples TRBV16 to TRBJ2-3; a weak D match, TRBD2 (7 bases). The V and J ends lost 0 bases and 1 base respectively, with 11 bases between them. Germline lookup yields CDR1 KGHSY and CDR2 FQNENV. The CDR3 contains 16 residues. The CDR3 region is CASSQSVGGRTDTQYF. For the CDR3, the DNA is TGTGCCAGCAGCCAATCGGTCGGGGGGCGCACAGATACGCAGTATTTT. Full variable domain (outside the CDR3, taken from reference TRBV16 and TRBJ2-3): GEEVAQTPKHLVRGEGQKAKLYCAPIKGHSYVFWYQQVLKNEFKFLISFQNENVFDETGMPKERFSAKCLPNSPCSLEIQATKLEDSAVYFCASSQSVGGRTDTQYFGPGTRLTVL.

The chain combines TRBV20-1 with TRBJ1-2, with D unclear. The CDR3 extends over 13 amino acids. V dropped 4 bases and J dropped 3 bases, with 12 bases sitting between them. Germline V CDR1 and CDR2: DFQATT, SNEGSKA (reference sequence). CDR3 protein: CSATRTDHYGYTF. Written as DNA, the CDR3 is TGCAGTGCTACTCGGACGGACCACTATGGCTACACCTTC.

The table lists this clonotype with many counts. The chain couples TRBV7-2 to TRBJ2-3; D may be TRBD1 (6 bases). Trimming removed 1 base from V and 0 bases from J, with 14 bases in between. CDR1 is SGHTA and CDR2 is FQGNSA in the germline V gene. The CDR3 has 17 residues. DNA for the CDR3: TGTGCCAGCAGCTTAGGGTTTGGTCAGGGGAGCACAGATACGCAGTATTTT. It yields the protein CASSLGFGQGSTDTQYF.

The rearrangement links TRBV7-2 to TRBJ2-1; possibly TRBD1 for D (5 bases). The CDR3 contains 14 residues. Trimming cost V 5 bases and J 10 bases, with 18 bases left between them. The V gene's germline CDR1 is SGHTA and CDR2 FQGNSA. The CDR3 DNA sequence: TGTGCCAGCAGCCCTTTTCTAACAGGTGGCGAGCAGTTCTTC. Its protein product is CASSPFLTGGEQFF. Drawing the rest from reference TRBV7-2 and TRBJ2-1, the complete variable domain is GAGVSQSPSNKVTEKGKDVELRCDPISGHTALYWYRQSLGQGLEFLIYFQGNSAPDKSGLPSDRFSAERTGGSVSTLTIQRTQQEDSAVYLCASSPFLTGGEQFFGPGTRLTVL.

The rearrangement uses TRBV6-6 and TRBJ1-4; 9 nucleotides align to TRBD1. CDR1 and CDR2 (germline): MNHNY, SVGAGI (reference sequence). The V gene end was trimmed by 6 bases and the J gene end by 8 bases; junction bases not matched to a gene: 7. CDR3 size: 14 residues. CDR3 DNA sequence: TGTGCCAGCAGCCCCGGGACAGGGTACGAAAAACTGTTTTTT. Encoded protein: CASSPGTGYEKLFF.

This clonotype was found a few times. The V and J genes are TRBV12-3 or TRBV12-4 and TRBJ1-4; 7 bases map to TRBD1. This CDR3 has 13 amino acids. V lost 8 bases and J lost 6; bases outside the gene matches: 6. The DNA for the CDR3 is TGTGCCAGCGGGGGGCAGGGGGATGAAAAACTGTTTTTT. It translates to CASGGQGDEKLFF.

Of note for this clonotype: At one of its ends the junction is not consistent with the germline gene, which may arise from a read error. The genes are TRBV6-2 or TRBV6-3 and TRBJ1-1; D may be TRBD1 (6 bases). CDR3 length equals 14 residues. Germline V gene sequence: CDR1 MNHEY, CDR2 SVGEGT. The CDR3 is CASSNSGVNTEAFF. As DNA, the CDR3 is TGTGCCAGCAGTAACTCAGGGGTCAACACTGAAGCTTTCTTT.

The gene calls are TRBV4-1 and TRBJ2-1, with 14 bases matching TRBD2. J was trimmed by 8 bases and V by 4 bases; bases with no gene match: 7. The CDR3 covers 16 residues. CDR1 and CDR2 from the germline V gene are MGHRA and YSYEKL. The CDR3 DNA is TGCGCCAGCAGCCTGACTAGCGGGAGGGCCAATGATGAGCAGTTCTTC. Translated, it gives CASSLTSGRANDEQFF.

The sample holds a few counts of this clonotype. The CDR3 protein is CASSSARLGTDTQYF. The CDR3 nucleotides read TGTGCCAGCAGCTCCGCGCGGTTAGGCACAGATACGCAGTATTTT. The J gene is TRBJ2-3, the V gene TRBV7-9; D is unclear. The CDR3 has 15 amino acids. The V and J ends lost 4 bases and 1 base respectively, with 12 bases between them. Germline-derived CDR1 and CDR2 are SEHNR and FQNEAQ (reference sequence).

In this sample, this clonotype turned up a few times. The chain joins TRBV18 to TRBJ1-1, with 10 bases matching TRBD1. The CDR3 totals 16 residues. CDR1 KGHSH and CDR2 LQKENI come from the germline V gene. Trimming removed 1 base from V and 4 bases from J; junction bases left unmatched: 6. The DNA for the CDR3 is TGTGCCAGCTCACCACAGAGACAGGGGGCGAGCACTGAAGCTTTCTTT. Translated, it gives CASSPQRQGASTEAFF.

This clonotype was counted between two and nine times. One end of the junction is discordant with germline, which a read error may explain. V gene TRBV27 combines with J gene TRBJ1-1, with a weak D call TRBD1 (6 bases). The CDR3 sequence is 14 residues long. CDR1 MNHEY and CDR2 SMNVEV come from the germline V gene (reference sequence). In DNA form, the CDR3 reads TGTGCCAGCAGTCTACAGGGACGGAACGCTGAAGCTTTCTTT. This sequence encodes CASSLQGRNAEAFF.

Notes on this clonotype: Relative to the germline gene, one junction end is altered; a read error may explain this. J is TRBJ1-5 and V is TRBV12-3 or TRBV12-4; D unresolved. The CDR3 contains 12 residues. CDR3 loop: CASSFSNRPQHF. In DNA, the CDR3 is TGTGCCAGCAGTTTTTCTAATCGGCCCCAGCATTTT.